These 27 T cell receptor beta chains were all obtained from the same sample, sequenced in a study of T cell responses to AZD1222 COVID-19 vaccine. TCRdb keeps only in-frame clones here, not all; method: immunoSEQ multiplex PCR. The table shows roughly 96,000 clones, with 88% occurring only once. The source material was peripheral blood, sampled on day 0 of AZD1222 vaccination. These receptors came from an adult in good health.

The V call is TRBV19, the J call TRBJ1-3, with a possible D match to TRBD1 (5 bases). V was trimmed by 5 bases and J by 0 bases, leaving 14 bases between them. The length of the CDR3 is 16 residues. The germline CDR1 and CDR2 sequences are LNHDA and SQIVND (reference sequence). The CDR3 spells CASSAGLSSSGNTIYF. CDR3 DNA sequence: TGTGCCAGTAGTGCGGGACTCTCGAGCTCTGGAAACACCATATATTTT.

The V and J genes are TRBV6-5 and TRBJ1-3; D uncertain. This CDR3 is 15 amino acids long. V was trimmed by 2 bases and J by 0 bases, leaving 8 bases between them. Germline values: CDR1 MNHEY, CDR2 SVGAGI. Written as DNA, the CDR3 is TGTGCCAGCAGTTACCTCGGGCCCTCTGGAAACACCATATATTTT. Protein sequence: CASSYLGPSGNTIYF.

The rearrangement uses TRBV28 and TRBJ1-2; 7 bases fit TRBD1. The CDR3 contains 16 residues. Germline-derived CDR1 and CDR2 are MDHEN and SYDVKM. The junction had 14 bases not matched to a gene; V was cut back by 10 bases and J by 0 bases. CDR3 loop: CAIPKGADRANYGYTF. CDR3 DNA: TGTGCCATTCCAAAAGGAGCAGACAGGGCTAACTATGGCTACACCTTC.

J is TRBJ2-2 and V is TRBV3-1 (or the pseudogene TRBV3-2), with D maybe TRBD1 (6 bases). Germline loops: CDR1 LGHDT, CDR2 YNNKEL (reference sequence). V lost 2 bases, J lost 4 bases, and 14 bases lay in between. The CDR3 is 16 amino acids. CDR3 region: CASSQTGTRGTGELFF. The CDR3 DNA follows: TGTGCCAGCAGCCAAACCGGGACACGGGGCACCGGGGAGCTGTTTTTT.

This clone was recorded once. The rearrangement uses TRBV6-5 and TRBJ1-6; 9 bases are a match to TRBD1. The CDR3 runs 15 residues. The trim removed 6 bases at V and 7 bases at J, leaving 7 bases unmatched. Germline loops: CDR1 MNHEY, CDR2 SVGAGI. Here the CDR3 reads CASSQDRGGNSPLHF. Here the CDR3 DNA reads TGTGCCAGCAGCCAGGACAGGGGTGGCAATTCACCCCTCCACTTT.

The gene calls are TRBV9 and TRBJ2-2; a possible D gene is TRBD2 (5 bases). Germline loops: CDR1 SGDLS, CDR2 YYNGEE. This CDR3 has 15 residues. V was shortened by 1 base and J by 2 bases, with 9 bases between the two germline ends. The CDR3 sequence: CASSVQLENTGELFF. In nucleotides, the CDR3 is TGTGCCAGCAGCGTACAACTAGAAAACACCGGGGAGCTGTTTTTT.

This chain connects TRBV20-1 to TRBJ1-5, with TRBD1 matching 7 bases. V shed 3 bases and J 5 bases; nucleotides not matched to a gene: 7. The CDR3 covers 14 residues. Germline CDR1 is DFQATT and CDR2 is SNEGSKA (reference sequence). CDR3 protein: CSASPGQLDQPQHF. In nucleotides, the CDR3 is TGCAGTGCTAGTCCGGGACAGTTAGATCAGCCCCAGCATTTT.

V gene TRBV11-2 combines with J gene TRBJ2-7, with D possibly TRBD2 on 6 matching bases. The V and J ends lost 5 bases and 0 bases respectively, with 11 bases between them. The CDR3 covers 14 residues. Germline lookup yields CDR1 SGHAT and CDR2 FQNNGV. In nucleotides, the CDR3 is TGTGCCAGCAGCATCGGGAGTGGCTCCTACGAGCAGTACTTC. Its translation: CASSIGSGSYEQYF.

The chain combines TRBV19 with TRBJ1-1; D remains ambiguous. The germline V gene has CDR1 LNHDA and CDR2 SQIVND (reference sequence). The CDR3 runs to 12 residues. Trimming left V 3 bases short and J 7 bases short, with 9 bases between. The CDR3 sequence is CASSISSLEAFF. CDR3 nucleotides: TGTGCCAGTAGTATTAGTTCGCTTGAAGCTTTCTTT.

The V call is TRBV27, the J call TRBJ2-2, with 8 bases fitting TRBD2. CDR1 and CDR2 (germline): MNHEY, SMNVEV (reference sequence). J lost 5 bases, V lost 3 bases, and 11 bases had no gene match. This CDR3 is 17 amino acids long. This chain's CDR3 is CASSLAGGRDPTGELFF. CDR3 nucleotide sequence: TGTGCCAGCAGTTTGGCGGGGGGCAGGGATCCAACCGGGGAGCTGTTTTTT.

This chain connects TRBV4-1 to TRBJ1-1; D is unresolved. Trimming stripped 1 base from V and 4 bases from J, with 7 bases between. Germline V gene lookup returns CDR1 MGHRA and CDR2 YSYEKL. CDR3 length: 13 amino acids. DNA of the CDR3: TGCGCCAGCAGCCAAGCGCCGGGCACTGAAGCTTTCTTT. It codes for CASSQAPGTEAFF.

The gene calls are TRBV7-9 and TRBJ1-2; D unclear. This CDR3 is 14 amino acids long. Germline CDR1 reads SEHNR; CDR2 reads FQNEAQ (reference sequence). The V end lost 3 bases, the J end lost 4 bases, and 12 bases lay between the germline ends. CDR3 nucleotide sequence: TGTGCCAGCAGCTTCGGGGATTTCTCCTATGGCTACACCTTC. Its protein is CASSFGDFSYGYTF.

The chain's CDR3 is CASSLIGGVYEQYF. The CDR3 region has the DNA TGTGCCAGCAGCTTGATCGGAGGGGTCTACGAGCAGTACTTC. The gene calls are TRBV5-4 and TRBJ2-7, with a possible D match to TRBD2 (6 bases). The germline gives CDR1 SGHNT, CDR2 YYREEE (reference sequence). V was trimmed by 1 base and J by 3 bases, leaving 11 bases between them. This CDR3 is built from 14 residues.

V usage is TRBV6-5 and J usage is TRBJ2-7, with 7 bases lining up with TRBD2. Germline trimming cut 6 bases from V and 2 bases from J; bases unmatched to any gene: 7. Germline V gives CDR1 MNHEY, CDR2 SVGAGI. CDR3 length: 14 residues. The CDR3 loop is CASRSLASTYEQYF. CDR3 nucleotide sequence: TGTGCCAGCAGATCACTAGCGAGCACCTACGAGCAGTACTTC.

The chain couples TRBV5-1 to TRBJ1-5; D is unresolved. This CDR3 has 13 amino acids. The V and J ends lost 0 bases and 5 bases respectively, with 6 bases between them. CDR1 and CDR2 from the germline V gene are SGHRS and YFSETQ. The CDR3 DNA sequence: TGCGCCAGCAGCTTGGGATCAGATCAGCCCCAGCATTTT. Its protein is CASSLGSDQPQHF. The full variable domain, with the rest looked up from reference TRBV5-1 and TRBJ1-5, is KAGVTQTPRYLIKTRGQQVTLSCSPISGHRSVSWYQQTPGQGLQFLFEYFSETQRNKGNFPGRFSGRQFSNSRSEMNVSTLELGDSALYLCASSLGSDQPQHFGDGTRLSIL.

The sample holds one count of this clone. This sequence joins TRBV5-4 and TRBJ1-3; TRBD1 matches 8 bases. Germline trimming cut 4 bases from V and 1 base from J; bases unmatched to any gene: 10. Germline values: CDR1 SGHNT, CDR2 YYREEE (reference sequence). The CDR3 has 17 amino acids. The CDR3 coding sequence is TGTGCCAGCAGCGTCCAAACAGGGGGATATTCTGGAAACACCATATATTTT. This codes for CASSVQTGGYSGNTIYF. Variable domain in full (rest from reference TRBV5-4 and TRBJ1-3): ETGVTQSPTHLIKTRGQQVTLRCSSQSGHNTVSWYQQALGQGPQFIFQYYREEENGRGNFPPRFSGLQFPNYSSELNVNALELDDSALYLCASSVQTGGYSGNTIYFGEGSWLTVV.

The chain has TRBV9 and TRBJ2-3, with 7 bases matching TRBD2. Unmatched junction bases numbered 3, after V lost 5 bases and J lost 6 bases. The length of the CDR3 is 12 residues. CDR1 and CDR2 from the germline V gene are SGDLS and YYNGEE. In nucleotides, the CDR3 is TGTGCCAGCAGTCTAGCGGCTGATACGCAGTATTTT. Amino acid sequence: CASSLAADTQYF.

This clone was recorded once. The chain couples TRBV6-6 to TRBJ2-7; 11 bases fit TRBD1. The ends lost 5 bases at V and 2 bases at J; junction bases unmatched: 5. Germline loops: CDR1 MNHNY, CDR2 SVGAGI (reference sequence). The CDR3 is 15 amino acids. CDR3 in DNA: TGTGCCAGCAGTCCCCGGGACAGGGGGGCCTACGAGCAGTACTTC. It encodes CASSPRDRGAYEQYF.

The V and J genes are TRBV4-1 and TRBJ2-2, with TRBD2 matching over 11 bases. The germline CDR1 and CDR2 sequences are MGHRA and YSYEKL. The V gene end was trimmed by 2 bases and the J gene end by 9 bases; junction bases not matched to a gene: 8. This CDR3 is 16 amino acids long. In nucleotides, the CDR3 is TGCGCCAGCAGCCAAAGTAGACTAGCGGGAATCCGGGAGCTGTTTTTT. This encodes CASSQSRLAGIRELFF.

The rearrangement uses TRBV24-1 and TRBJ2-7, with unresolved D. The CDR3 loop spans 13 amino acids. Germline CDR1 KGHDR, CDR2 SFDVKD. Trimming stripped 4 bases from V and 0 bases from J, with 6 bases between. In nucleotides, the CDR3 is TGTGCCACCAGTGACGACGGCTCCTACGAGCAGTACTTC. It encodes CATSDDGSYEQYF.

The chain has TRBV2 and TRBJ1-1; D unclear. The CDR3 covers 11 residues. Germline values: CDR1 SNHLY, CDR2 FYNNEI. Trimming stripped 6 bases from V and 10 bases from J, with 12 bases between. The CDR3 nucleotides are TGTGCCAGCAGACGAGGGTGGGGAGCTTTCTTT. Translation gives CASRRGWGAFF.

The genes are TRBV7-9 and TRBJ1-2; 7 bases line up with TRBD1. The CDR3 loop spans 14 amino acids. Germline V gene data show CDR1 as SEHNR and CDR2 as FQNEAQ (reference sequence). The V gene end was trimmed by 5 bases and the J gene end by 4 bases; junction bases not matched to a gene: 7. In DNA, the CDR3 is TGTGCCAGCAGCATTCAGGGGGACGGCTATGGCTACACCTTC. Translating it yields CASSIQGDGYGYTF.

In this sample, this clone turned up once. This chain joins TRBV9 and TRBJ1-3; D not resolved. CDR1 SGDLS and CDR2 YYNGEE come from the germline V gene. The V gene lost 3 bases and the J gene lost 3 bases, with 13 bases spanning the gap. The CDR3 sequence is 15 residues long. Written as DNA, the CDR3 is TGTGCCAGCAGCGCCGCTCCCTTATATGGAAACACCATATATTTT. Its protein is CASSAAPLYGNTIYF.

This clone was picked up a small number of times. The CDR3 region is CASSLGQVTGELFF. The DNA for the CDR3 is TGCGCCAGCAGCCTGGGACAAGTCACCGGGGAGCTGTTTTTT. The V and J genes are TRBV5-1 and TRBJ2-2, with D possibly being TRBD1 (6 bases). Germline CDR1 SGHRS, CDR2 YFSETQ. The CDR3 covers 14 residues. V lost 4 bases, J lost 4 bases, and 11 bases lay in between.

The chain carries TRBV5-1 and TRBJ2-3; 11 nucleotides align to TRBD2. The germline V gene encodes CDR1 SGHRS and CDR2 YFSETQ. This CDR3 spans 18 amino acids. After removal of 5 bases from V and 2 bases from J, the junction contained 13 bases not matched to a gene. The CDR3 loop is CASSNLGRLAGYTDTQYF. CDR3 DNA: TGCGCCAGCAGTAATCTCGGGCGACTAGCGGGATACACAGATACGCAGTATTTT. The variable domain in full, completed from reference TRBV5-1 and TRBJ2-3, reads KAGVTQTPRYLIKTRGQQVTLSCSPISGHRSVSWYQQTPGQGLQFLFEYFSETQRNKGNFPGRFSGRQFSNSRSEMNVSTLELGDSALYLCASSNLGRLAGYTDTQYFGPGTRLTVL.

In its sample, this clone was seen once. The chain is built from TRBV9 and TRBJ2-7; the D gene is possibly TRBD1 (6 bases). Trimming stripped 3 bases from V and 1 base from J, with 14 bases between. This CDR3 has 15 residues. CDR1 and CDR2 from the germline V gene are SGDLS and YYNGEE. The CDR3 spells CASSARRDTSYEQYF. The CDR3 DNA is TGTGCCAGCAGCGCCCGACGGGACACTTCCTACGAGCAGTACTTC.

V is TRBV12-3 or TRBV12-4 and J is TRBJ1-1; D unclear. CDR3 length: 13 residues. V was shortened by 3 bases and J by 1 base, with 6 bases between the two germline ends. CDR3 sequence: CASSFNQNTEAFF. The CDR3 DNA reads TGTGCCAGCAGTTTCAACCAGAACACTGAAGCTTTCTTT.